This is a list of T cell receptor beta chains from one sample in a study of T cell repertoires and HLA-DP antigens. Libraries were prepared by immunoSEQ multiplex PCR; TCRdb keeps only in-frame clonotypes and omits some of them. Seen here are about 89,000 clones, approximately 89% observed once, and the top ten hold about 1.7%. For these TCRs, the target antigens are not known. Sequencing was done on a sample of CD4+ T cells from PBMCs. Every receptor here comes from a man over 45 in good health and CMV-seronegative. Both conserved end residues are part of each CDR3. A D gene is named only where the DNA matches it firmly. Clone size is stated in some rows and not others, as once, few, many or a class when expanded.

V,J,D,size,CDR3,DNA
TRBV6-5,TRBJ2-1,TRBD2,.,CASRTLASGDNEQFF,TGTGCCAGCAGGACCCTGGCTAGCGGGGACAATGAGCAGTTCTTC
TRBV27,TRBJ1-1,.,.,CASSLRGTAEAFF,TGTGCCAGCAGTTTACGAGGGACCGCTGAAGCTTTCTTT
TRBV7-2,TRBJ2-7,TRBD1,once,CASSGSRDRVNEQYF,TGTGCCAGCAGCGGATCCCGGGACAGGGTCAACGAGCAGTACTTC
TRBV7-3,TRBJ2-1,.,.,CASSLARGNEQFF,TGTGCCAGCAGCCTGGCCAGGGGCAATGAGCAGTTCTTC
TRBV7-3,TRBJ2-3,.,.,CASSLAAGPNTQYF,TGTGCCAGCAGCTTAGCCGCCGGACCAAATACGCAGTATTTT
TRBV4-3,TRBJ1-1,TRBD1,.,CASSLTGVAAEAFF,TGCGCCAGCAGCCTTACAGGGGTTGCCGCTGAAGCTTTCTTT
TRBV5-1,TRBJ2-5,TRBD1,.,CASTISGTDETQYF,TGCGCCAGCACCATATCCGGGACAGATGAGACCCAGTACTTC
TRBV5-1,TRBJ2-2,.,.,CASSLNYNTGELFF,TGCGCCAGCAGCTTAAACTACAACACCGGGGAGCTGTTTTTT
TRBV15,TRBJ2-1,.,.,CATSRDRGRLSYNEQFF,TGTGCCACCAGCAGAGATCGAGGGCGGCTCTCCTACAATGAGCAGTTCTTC
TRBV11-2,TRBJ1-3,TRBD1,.,CASSGTGRNTIYF,TGTGCCAGCAGCGGGACAGGGAGAAACACCATATATTTT
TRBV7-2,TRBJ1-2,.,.,CASSYGGSTGYTF,TGTGCCAGCAGCTACGGGGGCTCGACTGGCTACACCTTC
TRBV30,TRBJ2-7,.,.,CAWSSQTYEQYF,TGTGCCTGGAGCAGCCAGACCTACGAGCAGTACTTC
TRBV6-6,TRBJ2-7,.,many,CASSYFSLDWVSFQYF,TGTGCCAGCAGTTACTTCTCTTTGGACTGGGTATCTTTTCAGTACTTC
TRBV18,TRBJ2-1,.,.,CASSLSGGSRGNEQFF,TGTGCCAGCTCACTAAGCGGCGGGTCTAGGGGCAATGAGCAGTTCTTC
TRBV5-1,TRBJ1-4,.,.,CASSGGANEKLFF,TGCGCCAGCAGCGGCGGGGCTAATGAAAAACTGTTTTTT
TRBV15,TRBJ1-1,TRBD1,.,CATSRETGGTEAFF,TGTGCCACCAGCAGAGAGACAGGGGGCACTGAAGCTTTCTTT
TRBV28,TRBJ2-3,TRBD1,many,CASTTGGQRDTQYF,TGTGCCAGCACCACAGGGGGACAGAGAGATACGCAGTATTTT
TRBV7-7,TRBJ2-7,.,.,CVISQIVEYF,TGTGTCATTTCTCAGATCGTGGAGTACTTC
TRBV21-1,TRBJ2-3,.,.,CARTATSGNNTDTQYF,TGTGCCAGAACTGCGACTAGCGGGAATAATACAGATACGCAGTATTTT
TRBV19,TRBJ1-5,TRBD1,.,CASLSTGTGSQPQHF,TGTGCCAGTCTGAGTACCGGGACAGGGAGTCAGCCCCAGCATTTT
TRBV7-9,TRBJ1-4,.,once,CASSLVKTNEKLFF,TGTGCCAGCAGCCTAGTAAAAACTAATGAAAAACTGTTTTTT
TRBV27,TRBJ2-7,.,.,CASSLSKLPGEQYF,TGTGCCAGCAGTTTATCGAAGCTCCCGGGCGAGCAGTACTTC
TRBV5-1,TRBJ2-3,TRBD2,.,CASSLTGTTTDTQYF,TGCGCCAGCAGCCTGACCGGGACTACGACAGATACGCAGTATTTT
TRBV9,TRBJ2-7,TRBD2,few,CASSLGTSGSYEQYF,TGTGCCAGCAGCTTAGGGACTAGCGGGAGTTACGAGCAGTACTTC
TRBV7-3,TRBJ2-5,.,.,CASSLIWGSQETQYF,TGTGCCAGCAGCTTAATATGGGGGTCGCAAGAGACCCAGTACTTC
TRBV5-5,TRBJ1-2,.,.,CASYPRGDYGYTF,TGTGCCAGCTACCCACGGGGAGACTATGGCTACACCTTC
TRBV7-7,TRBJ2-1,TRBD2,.,CASSLAPGTTNEQFF,TGTGCTAGCAGCTTGGCCCCCGGGACTACCAATGAGCAGTTCTTC
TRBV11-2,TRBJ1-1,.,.,CASSFERLEAFF,TGTGCCAGCAGCTTCGAGAGACTTGAAGCTTTCTTT
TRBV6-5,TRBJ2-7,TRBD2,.,CASSYSFLAGSYEQYF,TGTGCCAGCAGTTACTCGTTTCTAGCGGGCTCCTACGAGCAGTACTTC